This T cell receptor beta chain stems from a study of T cells in Graves' hyperthyroidism and ophthalmopathy. It was uncontrolled infection, other autoimmune disease, pregnancy or lactation that excluded patients. As concerns this clonotype: Its cognate antigen is unknown.

CDR1 and CDR2 (germline): ENHRY, SYGVKD. CDR3 length: 13 residues. J gave up 12 bases and V 3 bases, and 9 bases lay outside the gene matches. It was RNA transcripts that yielded the amplified TCR beta CDR3 regions. Researchers ran a first-round RT-PCR on the TCR CDR3 using the HTBI primer set. Via MiXCR, TCRdb re-called the multiplex PCR reads, giving one row per CDR3 protein. Among 500,000 to 800,000 distinct CDR3 sequences listed, just under 45% were seen once. Findings of the study overall: Most thyroid clonotypes expanded above 0.001 were also detected in blood. From stable hyperthyroidism, ophthalmopathy was separated by a 13 V-J model. It was a median 6.5 months before onset that the model predicted ophthalmopathy.

The sequenced sample was peripheral blood or thyroid tissue (not recorded which). The receptor was derived from an adult man with Graves' disease, either hyperthyroidism or ophthalmopathy (not recorded which). The chain is built from TRBV10-3 and TRBJ1-2; TRBD1 matches at 8 bases. The CDR3 loop reads CAISDGQGLGNTF. CDR3 nucleotides: TGTGCCATCAGTGACGGACAGGGACTTGGAAACACCTTC.